This T cell receptor beta chain was sequenced in a study of CD8 T cells in ankylosing spondylitis. Study outcomes and limitations: Clones linked to disease, bearing a CD8+ phenotype, were relatively rare in peripheral blood. About 8 highly homologous variants made up a TCR beta motif, and this motif appeared characteristic of ankylosing spondylitis blood. Reports of some motif variants in reactive arthritis synovial fluid and blood predate this one.

TCRdb re-analysed the 5' RACE reads in MiXCR, keeping a single row per CDR3 protein. The table includes hundreds of thousands of distinct CDR3 sequences, around 24% detected once. Concerning this clonotype itself: Its target is not known.

CDR1 is DFQATT and CDR2 is SNEGSKA in the germline V gene (reference sequence). V was clipped by 3 bases and J by 0 bases, with 14 bases between them. This CDR3 comprises 16 residues. The sequenced sample was blood, either unsorted or a sorted T cell fraction (not recorded which). V usage is TRBV20-1 and J usage is TRBJ2-2; D not resolved. This TCR was recovered from a male donor with ankylosing spondylitis or in good health (not recorded which). CDR3: CSASALDRSNTGELFF. The DNA for the CDR3 is TGCAGTGCTAGTGCCCTCGACCGCTCGAACACCGGGGAGCTGTTTTTT.